The 14 T cell receptor beta chains below come from one sample, sequenced in a study of T cell responses to AZD1222 COVID-19 vaccine. Profiling relied on immunoSEQ multiplex PCR, and the TCRdb table lists in-frame clones only, not all of them. The table has 77,000 or so clones, 85% to 90% seen once. The sequencing here drew on peripheral blood, taken on day 0 of AZD1222 vaccination. The receptor set was obtained from an adult in good health.

The V gene is TRBV9, the J gene TRBJ2-2; no firm D call. The germline V gene encodes CDR1 SGDLS and CDR2 YYNGEE. The CDR3 is made up of 15 amino acids. Trimming left V 2 bases short and J 5 bases short, with 13 bases between. CDR3 coding DNA: TGTGCCAGCAGCGTCCTGGGTCACGAAACCGGGGAGCTGTTTTTT. Translation: CASSVLGHETGELFF. Variable domain in full (rest from reference TRBV9 and TRBJ2-2): DSGVTQTPKHLITATGQRVTLRCSPRSGDLSVYWYQQSLDQGLQFLIQYYNGEERAKGNILERFSAQQFPDLHSELNLSSLELGDSALYFCASSVLGHETGELFFGEGSRLTVL.

This chain links TRBV21-1 with TRBJ2-1; TRBD2, the table's D call, lacks a check against the DNA. TRBV21-1 is termed a pseudogene. The CDR3 runs to 17 residues. The CDR3 nucleotides read TGTGCCAGCAGCAATTTCGCTAGCTTCTACCCCTACAATGAGCAGTTCTTC. Its protein product is CASSNFASFYPYNEQFF.

The chain is built from TRBV30 and TRBJ2-7, with TRBD1 matching over 11 bases. V shed 2 bases and J 2 bases; nucleotides not matched to a gene: 2. The CDR3 runs to 14 residues. Germline CDR1 is GTSNPN and CDR2 is SVGIG (reference sequence). The CDR3 here is CAWSLGQGAYEQYF. In nucleotides, the CDR3 is TGTGCCTGGAGTTTGGGACAGGGGGCCTACGAGCAGTACTTC. The full variable domain, in which reference TRBV30 and TRBJ2-7 provide the parts outside the CDR3, is SQTIHQWPATLVQPVGSPLSLECTVEGTSNPNLYWYRQAAGRGLQLLFYSVGIGQISSEVPQNLSASRPQDRQFILSSKKLLLSDSGFYLCAWSLGQGAYEQYFGPGTRLTVT.

This clone was observed a handful of times. The chain recombines TRBV27 with TRBJ1-2; D gene unclear. The CDR3 length is 16 residues. The V gene lost 6 bases and the J gene lost 6 bases, with 23 bases spanning the gap. Germline loops: CDR1 MNHEY, CDR2 SMNVEV (reference sequence). The CDR3: CASRPEGSSSWHGYTF. The CDR3 coding sequence is TGTGCCAGCAGGCCAGAGGGTTCGAGTTCCTGGCATGGCTACACCTTC.

The chain has TRBV3-1 (or the pseudogene TRBV3-2) and TRBJ2-2; weak D call: TRBD2 (7 bases). CDR3 length: 16 amino acids. Germline loops: CDR1 LGHDT, CDR2 YNNKEL (reference sequence). The V end lost 0 bases, the J end lost 6 bases, and 14 bases lay between the germline ends. CDR3 region: CASSQDLIGGPGELFF. The CDR3 coding sequence is TGTGCCAGCAGCCAAGATCTCATCGGGGGGCCCGGGGAGCTGTTTTTT.

The V call is TRBV27, the J call TRBJ2-1; D is uncertain. The CDR3 covers 9 residues. Germline values: CDR1 MNHEY, CDR2 SMNVEV (reference sequence). CDR3 nucleotides: TGTTCTTACTACAATGAGCAGTTCTTC. Its protein product is CSYYNEQFF.

This chain links TRBV7-2 with TRBJ2-3; D gene ambiguous. Germline-derived CDR1 and CDR2 are SGHTA and FQGNSA. This CDR3 has 12 amino acids. Trimming stripped 4 bases from V and 3 bases from J, with 5 bases between. The CDR3 nucleotides are TGTGCCAGCAGCTACGATACAGATACGCAGTATTTT. Translating gives CASSYDTDTQYF.

This chain links TRBV5-1 with TRBJ2-7; tentatively, D is TRBD1 or TRBD2 (5 bases each). CDR1 and CDR2 (germline): SGHRS, YFSETQ. There are 15 residues in the CDR3. With 4 bases removed from V and 1 base from J, the gap between germline ends came to 15 bases. CDR3 DNA sequence: TGCGCCAGCAGCCTGAACCACGGGGCATCCTACGAGCAGTACTTC. Residues: CASSLNHGASYEQYF.

This sequence joins TRBV6-2 or TRBV6-3 and TRBJ1-5, with D tentatively TRBD1 (6 bases). CDR1 is MNHEY and CDR2 is SVGEGT in the germline V gene. V was clipped by 4 bases and J by 2 bases, with 9 bases between them. The CDR3 has 14 amino acids. CDR3 region: CASSSSGGNQPQHF. CDR3 DNA sequence: TGTGCCAGCAGTTCATCAGGGGGCAATCAGCCCCAGCATTTT.

The chain has TRBV5-1 and TRBJ1-4; D is unresolved. The CDR3 extends over 14 amino acids. Trimming took off 0 bases at V and 7 bases at J, with 10 bases between the two ends. The germline CDR1 and CDR2 sequences are SGHRS and YFSETQ. The CDR3 loop reads CASSLGGLGEKLFF. Written as DNA, the CDR3 is TGCGCCAGCAGCTTGGGAGGGTTGGGTGAAAAACTGTTTTTT.

J is TRBJ1-3 and V is TRBV18; D is undetermined. CDR1 KGHSH and CDR2 LQKENI come from the germline V gene. CDR3 length equals 14 residues. V dropped 1 base and J dropped 3 bases, with 7 bases sitting between them. Here the CDR3 reads CASSPLAGGNTIYF. For the CDR3, the DNA is TGTGCCAGCTCACCACTGGCAGGTGGAAACACCATATATTTT.

This clone was counted a few times. The chain links TRBV5-1 to TRBJ1-2, with D uncertain. V was trimmed by 3 bases and J by 6 bases, leaving 18 bases between them. Germline V gene sequence: CDR1 SGHRS, CDR2 YFSETQ. The CDR3 runs 15 residues. In DNA form, the CDR3 reads TGCGCCAGCAGCTCGCGTTACCAGGTTGGGGATGGCTACACCTTC. This codes for CASSSRYQVGDGYTF.

The gene calls are TRBV10-3 and TRBJ2-3, with D uncertain. Germline lookup yields CDR1 ENHRY and CDR2 SYGVKD. Trimming left V 2 bases short and J 0 bases short, with 6 bases between. The CDR3 has 14 residues. CDR3 in amino acids: CAISEETSTDTQYF. The CDR3 DNA is TGTGCCATCAGTGAGGAGACTAGCACAGATACGCAGTATTTT.

V usage is TRBV19 and J usage is TRBJ2-7; D not resolved. The CDR3 is 11 amino acids. Looked up from germline, CDR1 is LNHDA and CDR2 is SQIVND (reference sequence). V was clipped by 3 bases and J by 5 bases, with 5 bases between them. CDR3 in DNA: TGTGCCAGTAGTATGGCTGACGAGCAGTACTTC. Amino acids: CASSMADEQYF.